What follows are 16 T cell receptor beta chains derived from one specimen sequenced in a study of control samples from healthy donors and cancer patients (dated by TCRdb to 2019 to 2021). The library was generated by the immunoSEQ multiplex PCR assay. Sourced from immuneACCESS, this table was stored by TCRdb with only in-frame sequences that have V and J called. A share of the clones is absent; for the studies checked, an unresolved V gene accounts for under half, and the remainder has no known explanation. This sample has 250,000 to 300,000 clones in its table, and roughly 87% of those were observed once. The top ten constitute about 14% of the sample. Sequenced input: PBMCs. The source of these receptors is a woman aged 55-69 years with lung cancer.

The rearrangement joins TRBV7-3 to TRBJ1-1, with D possibly matching TRBD1 (5 bases). The CDR3 has 14 residues. Germline CDR1 is SGHTA and CDR2 is FQGTGA. Trimming cost V 6 bases and J 4 bases, with 15 bases left between them. The CDR3 protein is CASSPKTVPTEAFF. For the CDR3, the DNA is TGTGCCAGCAGTCCAAAGACAGTGCCCACTGAAGCTTTCTTT.

This clone was counted a single time. The chain has TRBV11-2 and TRBJ2-1; the D gene is possibly TRBD2 (7 bases). This CDR3 comprises 15 residues. From germline, CDR1 is SGHAT and CDR2 FQNNGV. V lost 0 bases to trimming and J lost 6 bases, with 12 bases between them. The CDR3 protein is CASSLEGGAGNEQFF. The DNA for the CDR3 is TGTGCCAGCAGCTTAGAAGGGGGGGCTGGCAATGAGCAGTTCTTC.

The V call is TRBV3-1 (or the pseudogene TRBV3-2), the J call TRBJ1-1; D possibly corresponds to TRBD1 (6 bases). CDR3 length equals 14 residues. Trimming removed 1 base from V and 2 bases from J, with 8 bases in between. CDR1 is LGHDT, CDR2 YNNKEL, per germline (reference sequence). The CDR3 sequence: CASSQAGVNTEAFF. CDR3 coding DNA: TGTGCCAGCAGCCAAGCAGGGGTCAACACTGAAGCTTTCTTT.

The V call is TRBV19, the J call TRBJ2-2, with a tentative D call TRBD1 (5 bases). Germline loops: CDR1 LNHDA, CDR2 SQIVND (reference sequence). V was trimmed by 10 bases and J by 2 bases, leaving 17 bases between them. The CDR3 contains 15 residues. CDR3 DNA: TGTGCCACCCGAGACAGCAACCTCAACACCGGGGAGCTGTTTTTT. It encodes CATRDSNLNTGELFF.

The genes are TRBV11-2 and TRBJ2-2; 9 nucleotides line up with TRBD1. J gave up 6 bases and V 0 bases, and 8 bases lay outside the gene matches. The germline gives CDR1 SGHAT, CDR2 FQNNGV. The CDR3 sequence is 17 residues long. This CDR3 reads CASSLDPNRGQAGELFF. The CDR3 nucleotides read TGTGCCAGCAGCTTAGATCCGAACAGGGGGCAGGCCGGGGAGCTGTTTTTT.

The chain is built from TRBV12-3 or TRBV12-4 and TRBJ1-5; the match to TRBD1 covers 8 bases. Germline trimming cut 5 bases from V and 7 bases from J; bases unmatched to any gene: 4. There are 13 residues in the CDR3. The DNA of the CDR3 is TGTGCCAGCAGTGGACAGGGCTGGCAGCCCCAGCATTTT. Protein sequence: CASSGQGWQPQHF.

On this clone: Other DNA sequences in the sample encode the same CDR3. The chain uses TRBV9 and TRBJ2-1, with D unresolved. Trimming left V 0 bases short and J 2 bases short, with 6 bases between. The CDR3 has 14 amino acids. Germline V gene data show CDR1 as SGDLS and CDR2 as YYNGEE. As DNA, the CDR3 is TGTGCCAGCAGCGTAGGAGACACCTACAATGAGCAGTTCTTC. It encodes CASSVGDTYNEQFF.

This chain uses TRBV5-1 with TRBJ2-5; D may be TRBD1 (7 bases). In germline, CDR1 is SGHRS, CDR2 YFSETQ. The V and J ends lost 2 bases and 2 bases respectively, with 10 bases between them. The CDR3 covers 14 residues. CDR3 region: CASSLQGRQETQYF. DNA of the CDR3: TGCGCCAGCAGCTTACAGGGGAGGCAAGAGACCCAGTACTTC.

The chain is built from TRBV28 and TRBJ1-2; maybe TRBD1 (5 bases). The CDR3 runs to 14 residues. The V gene lost 6 bases and the J gene lost 4 bases, with 15 bases spanning the gap. CDR1 and CDR2 (germline): MDHEN, SYDVKM. In nucleotides, the CDR3 is TGTGCCAGCAGGGCCAGGGTAGAGAGCTATGGCTACACCTTC. Protein: CASRARVESYGYTF.

Points on this clone: Other DNA sequences in this sample translate to the same CDR3. The chain has TRBV5-1 and TRBJ2-3, with unresolved D. Germline V CDR1 and CDR2: SGHRS, YFSETQ. V lost 4 bases and J 2 bases, leaving 5 bases between the germline ends. The CDR3 loop spans 12 amino acids. DNA of the CDR3: TGCGCCAGCAGCAGGCCCACAGATACGCAGTATTTT. Translating gives CASSRPTDTQYF.

This clone was observed a single time. The CDR3 here is CASSVGNSGSYEQYF. In DNA form, the CDR3 reads TGTGCCAGCAGCGTAGGCAATAGCGGCTCCTACGAGCAGTACTTC. The rearrangement joins TRBV9 to TRBJ2-7; D is perhaps TRBD2 (6 bases). Trimming pared 0 bases from V and 0 bases from J, leaving 10 bases between. Germline CDR1 and CDR2: SGDLS and YYNGEE. The CDR3 is made up of 15 amino acids.

The V gene is TRBV30, the J gene TRBJ2-7, with no clear D. V was clipped by 4 bases and J by 2 bases, with 15 bases between them. The CDR3 is made up of 14 amino acids. Germline CDR1 GTSNPN, CDR2 SVGIG (reference sequence). CDR3 DNA sequence: TGTGCCTGGACCCGCCGGCCGCTTCCCTACGAGCAGTACTTC. Translating it yields CAWTRRPLPYEQYF.

The chain joins TRBV5-5 to TRBJ1-1; 8 nucleotides align to TRBD1. Germline V lookup: CDR1 SGHKS, CDR2 YYEKEE (reference sequence). There are 16 residues in the CDR3. With V trimmed by 0 bases and J by 4 bases, 8 bases remained unmatched. The CDR3 DNA follows: TGTGCCAGCAGCTTGGCCGTGGGGCAGGGGGCCACTGAAGCTTTCTTT. Translated: CASSLAVGQGATEAFF.

The table lists this clone with a few counts. The chain carries TRBV6-5 and TRBJ2-1; D remains ambiguous. Germline assignment: CDR1 MNHEY and CDR2 SVGAGI. CDR3 length: 13 residues. V was trimmed by 10 bases and J by 3 bases, leaving 13 bases between them. The CDR3 DNA reads as TGTGCCACGCGGACGGGTCTCTACAATGAGCAGTTCTTC. It yields the protein CATRTGLYNEQFF.

Only one count was recorded for this clone. The rearrangement uses TRBV18 and TRBJ2-7; D could derive from TRBD1 or TRBD2 (5 bases each). CDR1 KGHSH and CDR2 LQKENI come from the germline V gene. The CDR3 runs to 14 residues. The ends were cut back, 3 bases at V and 6 bases at J, with 15 bases in the middle. CDR3 sequence reads: CASSPGVSGVEQYF. The CDR3 DNA sequence: TGTGCCAGCTCACCGGGGGTTTCAGGAGTCGAGCAGTACTTC.

The chain employs TRBV24-1 and TRBJ1-5, with 9 bases matching TRBD1. The CDR3 runs to 16 residues. The V segment lost 4 bases and the J segment 2 bases; nucleotides outside the gene matches: 5. Germline CDR1 reads KGHDR; CDR2 reads SFDVKD. The CDR3 sequence is CATSDPRTGGNQPQHF. CDR3 nucleotides: TGTGCCACCAGTGACCCACGGACAGGGGGCAATCAGCCCCAGCATTTT.